This T cell receptor beta chain derives from a study of cytomegalovirus exposure and HLA in healthy donors. Study-level findings and limits: Exclusion applied to some V segments, including TRBV6-2 and TRBV6-3, as they were indistinguishable. Presence/absence analyses rested on an assumption that sequencing depth was roughly uniform across donors. Per a prior analysis, the majority of TCR beta V segments were productive roughly 87% or roughly 30% of the time. A few of the chains that were CMV-associated were confirmed in vitro to be specific for CMV antigens.

CDR3 length equals 16 residues. Germline CDR1 LNHDA, CDR2 SQIVND (reference sequence). The junction had 8 bases not matched to a gene; V was cut back by 5 bases and J by 4 bases. A word on this clone: What it binds is unknown.

This PCR relied on a set of 60 Vbeta primers and 13 Jbeta primers. Here immunoSEQ multiplex PCR was the method, and the copy in TCRdb shows in-frame clones only, minus some. The data hold 140,000 or so clones, with approximately 79% observed a single time. The V call is TRBV19, the J call TRBJ2-1; 10 positions agree with TRBD2. This TCR derives from a woman aged 30 to 39 in good health and CMV-seronegative. Sequenced sample: PBMCs. The CDR3 coding sequence is TGTGCCAGTAGTCCCAAGGCACTAGCGGGGTACAATGAGCAGTTCTTC. Translation gives CASSPKALAGYNEQFF. The whole variable domain, remainder taken from reference TRBV19 and TRBJ2-1, is DGGITQSPKYLFRKEGQNVTLSCEQNLNHDAMYWYRQDPGQGLRLIYYSQIVNDFQKGDIAEGYSVSREKKESFPLTVTSAQKNPTAFYLCASSPKALAGYNEQFFGPGTRLTVL.